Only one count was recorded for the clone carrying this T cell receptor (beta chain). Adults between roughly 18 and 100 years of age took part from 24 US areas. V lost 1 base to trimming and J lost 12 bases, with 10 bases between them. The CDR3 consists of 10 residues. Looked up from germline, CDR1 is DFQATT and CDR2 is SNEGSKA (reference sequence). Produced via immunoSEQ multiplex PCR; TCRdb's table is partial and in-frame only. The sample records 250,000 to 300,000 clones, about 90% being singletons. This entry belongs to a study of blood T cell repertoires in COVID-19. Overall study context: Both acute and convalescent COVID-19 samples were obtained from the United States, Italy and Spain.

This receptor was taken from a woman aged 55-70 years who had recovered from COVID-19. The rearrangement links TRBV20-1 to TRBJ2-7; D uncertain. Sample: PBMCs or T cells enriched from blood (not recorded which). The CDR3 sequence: CSARGSELYF. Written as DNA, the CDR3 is TGCAGTGCTAGAGGCTCGGAGTTGTACTTC.